Within the sample, the clone carrying this T cell receptor (beta chain) is medium-sized. Its antigen is not identified. TCRdb re-analysed the 5' RACE reads in MiXCR, keeping a single row per CDR3 protein. The profile shows 13,000 or so distinct CDR3 sequences, 2.5% to 3.5% of them singletons. The time point denotes: sample taken at primary tumor resection. The length of the CDR3 is 17 residues. Germline V CDR1 and CDR2: MNHEY, SVGEGT. V dropped 7 bases and J dropped 2 bases, with 23 bases sitting between them. This sample was included in a study of spatial heterogeneity in lung cancer. Study-level points and caveats: Tumor mutation counts were tracked by expanded intratumoral alpha and beta TCR counts.

The chain recombines TRBV6-2 or TRBV6-3 with TRBJ1-2, with D perhaps matching TRBD1 (5 bases). The material sequenced was lung tumor tissue, taken at surgery. The TCR sequence derives from a male donor with early-stage non-small cell lung cancer. The CDR3 DNA reads TGTGCCAGCACCTACAGGAACACTTTTATTAGGAACTATGGCTACACCTTC. It is translated as CASTYRNTFIRNYGYTF.